This is a list of T cell receptor beta chains from one sample in a study of naive CD8 T cells in extremely preterm neonates. Some clones are missing from TCRdb's copy, which holds only in-frame ones; the method was immunoSEQ multiplex PCR. The sample yields 21,000 or so clones, 88% seen once. What was sequenced was naive CD8+ T cells from cord blood. Source of these receptors: a boy who was born preterm. CDR3s include the opening cysteine and the closing phenylalanine or tryptophan. Fields, in order: CDR3 protein, CDR3 DNA, V gene, J gene, clone size, D gene. The D gene is left open where the match is weak. Some rows have no size entry. The others give once, few or many, or a class for an expanded clone.

cdr3_aa: CASSKVTGDYGYTF; cdr3_nt: TGTGCCAGCAGCAAAGTGACAGGGGACTATGGCTACACCTTC; v_call: TRBV21-1; j_call: TRBJ1-2; clone_size: NA; d_call: NA
cdr3_aa: CASSHSYEQYF; cdr3_nt: TGTGCCAGCAGCCACAGCTACGAGCAGTACTTC; v_call: TRBV4-2; j_call: TRBJ2-7; clone_size: few; d_call: NA
cdr3_aa: CASSETGTSTYEQYF; cdr3_nt: TGTGCCAGCAGTGAAACGGGGACTAGCACCTACGAGCAGTACTTC; v_call: TRBV6-1; j_call: TRBJ2-7; clone_size: once; d_call: TRBD2
cdr3_aa: CASSLSGELFF; cdr3_nt: TGTGCCAGCAGTTTATCAGGGGAGCTGTTTTTT; v_call: TRBV27; j_call: TRBJ2-2; clone_size: NA; d_call: NA
cdr3_aa: CASSLDSTDTQYF; cdr3_nt: TGTGCCAGCAGCTTAGACAGCACAGATACGCAGTATTTT; v_call: TRBV7-9; j_call: TRBJ2-3; clone_size: NA; d_call: NA
cdr3_aa: CASSLATNRGRWGEQYF; cdr3_nt: TGTGCCAGCAGCTTGGCGACAAACAGGGGGCGCTGGGGCGAGCAGTACTTC; v_call: TRBV5-6; j_call: TRBJ2-7; clone_size: once; d_call: TRBD1
cdr3_aa: CSIYGTSGGNEQFF; cdr3_nt: TGCAGCATCTACGGGACTAGCGGGGGCAATGAGCAGTTCTTC; v_call: TRBV29-1; j_call: TRBJ2-1; clone_size: NA; d_call: TRBD2
cdr3_aa: CASSLAGGEKLFF; cdr3_nt: TGTGCCAGCAGCTTAGCAGGGGGTGAAAAACTGTTTTTT; v_call: TRBV11-3; j_call: TRBJ1-4; clone_size: NA; d_call: TRBD1
cdr3_aa: CAWRAVLNTGELFF; cdr3_nt: TGTGCCTGGAGAGCAGTTCTTAACACCGGGGAGCTGTTTTTT; v_call: TRBV30; j_call: TRBJ2-2; clone_size: NA; d_call: NA
cdr3_aa: CASSTAGGEQYF; cdr3_nt: TGTGCCAGCAGTACCGCAGGGGGCGAGCAGTACTTC; v_call: TRBV6-5; j_call: TRBJ2-7; clone_size: NA; d_call: TRBD1
cdr3_aa: CASRQGANTGELFF; cdr3_nt: TGTGCCAGCAGACAGGGGGCGAACACCGGGGAGCTGTTTTTT; v_call: TRBV13; j_call: TRBJ2-2; clone_size: NA; d_call: TRBD1
cdr3_aa: CASSFSGGAYNEQFF; cdr3_nt: TGTGCCAGCAGCTTTAGCGGGGGGGCGTACAATGAGCAGTTCTTC; v_call: TRBV9; j_call: TRBJ2-1; clone_size: NA; d_call: TRBD2
cdr3_aa: CASSLPNNYGYTF; cdr3_nt: TGTGCCAGCAGCTTACCAAATAACTATGGCTACACCTTC; v_call: TRBV7-8; j_call: TRBJ1-2; clone_size: NA; d_call: NA
cdr3_aa: CASSEGAGGRYNEQFF; cdr3_nt: TGTGCCAGCAGTGAAGGAGCGGGGGGCCGGTACAATGAGCAGTTCTTC; v_call: TRBV6-4; j_call: TRBJ2-1; clone_size: NA; d_call: TRBD2
cdr3_aa: CASSSGLAGGRETQYF; cdr3_nt: TGTGCCAGCAGCTCCGGACTAGCGGGGGGGCGAGAGACCCAGTACTTC; v_call: TRBV11-2; j_call: TRBJ2-5; clone_size: NA; d_call: TRBD2
cdr3_aa: CAISEGQGETQYF; cdr3_nt: TGTGCCATCAGTGAAGGACAGGGGGAGACCCAGTACTTC; v_call: TRBV10-3; j_call: TRBJ2-5; clone_size: NA; d_call: TRBD1
cdr3_aa: CASSPLETGADQPQHF; cdr3_nt: TGTGCCAGCAGCCCGCTTGAGACAGGGGCCGATCAGCCCCAGCATTTT; v_call: TRBV14; j_call: TRBJ1-5; clone_size: NA; d_call: TRBD1
cdr3_aa: CASTLASGELFF; cdr3_nt: TGTGCCAGCACCCTAGCCTCCGGGGAGCTGTTTTTT; v_call: TRBV5-4; j_call: TRBJ2-2; clone_size: NA; d_call: NA